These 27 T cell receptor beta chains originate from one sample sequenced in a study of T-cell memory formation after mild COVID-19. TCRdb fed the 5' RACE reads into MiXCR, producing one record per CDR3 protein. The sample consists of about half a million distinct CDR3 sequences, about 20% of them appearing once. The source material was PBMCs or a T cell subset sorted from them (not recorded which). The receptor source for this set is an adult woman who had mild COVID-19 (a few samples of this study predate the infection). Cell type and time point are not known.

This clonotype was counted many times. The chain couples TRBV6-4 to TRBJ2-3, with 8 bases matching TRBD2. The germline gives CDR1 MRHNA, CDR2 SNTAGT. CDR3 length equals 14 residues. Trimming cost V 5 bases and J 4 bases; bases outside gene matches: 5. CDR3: CASSREGGADTQYF. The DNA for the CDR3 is TGTGCCAGCAGTCGGGAGGGCGGCGCAGATACGCAGTATTTT.

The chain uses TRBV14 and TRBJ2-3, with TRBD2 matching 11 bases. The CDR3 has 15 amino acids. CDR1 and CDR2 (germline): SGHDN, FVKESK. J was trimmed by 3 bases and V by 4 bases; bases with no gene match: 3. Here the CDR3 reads CASSPASGRTDTQYF. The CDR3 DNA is TGTGCCAGCAGCCCTGCTAGCGGGAGGACAGATACGCAGTATTTT.

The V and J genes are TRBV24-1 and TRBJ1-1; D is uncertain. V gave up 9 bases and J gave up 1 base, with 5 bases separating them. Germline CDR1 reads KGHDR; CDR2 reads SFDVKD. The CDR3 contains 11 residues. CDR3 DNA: TGTGCCACCCAGTCGAACACTGAAGCTTTCTTT. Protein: CATQSNTEAFF.

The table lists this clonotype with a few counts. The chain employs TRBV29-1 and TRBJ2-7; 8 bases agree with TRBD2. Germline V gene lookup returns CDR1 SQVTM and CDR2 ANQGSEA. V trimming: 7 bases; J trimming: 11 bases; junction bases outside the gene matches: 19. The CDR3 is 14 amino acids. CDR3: CSALTGLASQGEYF. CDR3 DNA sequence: TGCAGCGCCCTCACAGGACTAGCTTCCCAAGGCGAGTACTTC.

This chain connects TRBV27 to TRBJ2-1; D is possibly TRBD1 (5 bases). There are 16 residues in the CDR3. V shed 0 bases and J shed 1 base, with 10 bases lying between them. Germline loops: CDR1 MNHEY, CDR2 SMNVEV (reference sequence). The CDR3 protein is CASSLSLGASYNEQFF. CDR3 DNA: TGTGCCAGCAGTTTATCGCTAGGGGCGTCCTACAATGAGCAGTTCTTC.

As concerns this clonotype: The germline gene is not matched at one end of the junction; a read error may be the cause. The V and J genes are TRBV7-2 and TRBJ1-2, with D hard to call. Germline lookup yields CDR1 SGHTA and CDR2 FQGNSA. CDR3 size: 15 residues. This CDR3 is CASTERVEDSYGYTF. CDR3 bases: TGTGCAAGCACCGAGCGGGTGGAGGATTCCTATGGCTACACCTTC.

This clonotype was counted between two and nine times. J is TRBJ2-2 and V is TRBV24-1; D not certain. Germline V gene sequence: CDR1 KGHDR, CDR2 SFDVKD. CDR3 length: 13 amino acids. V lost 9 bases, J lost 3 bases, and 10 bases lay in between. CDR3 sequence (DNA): TGTGCCACCTCAGACCCGGACACCGGGGAGCTGTTTTTT. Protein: CATSDPDTGELFF.

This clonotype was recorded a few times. The CDR3 DNA sequence: TGTGCCAGCAGTGAAGCGGATACCTACACTGAAGCTTTCTTT. Encoded protein: CASSEADTYTEAFF. The gene calls are TRBV6-1 and TRBJ1-1; D ambiguous. V shed 0 bases and J shed 3 bases, with 8 bases lying between them. The length of the CDR3 is 14 residues. From germline, CDR1 is MNHNS and CDR2 SASEGT.

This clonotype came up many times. Here the CDR3 reads CASSLRVRRIGGNTIYF. In nucleotides, the CDR3 is TGTGCCAGCAGTTTAAGGGTCAGAAGAATCGGAGGAAACACCATATATTTT. The genes are TRBV12-3 or TRBV12-4 and TRBJ1-3; D ambiguous. V gave up 2 bases and J gave up 4 bases, with 18 bases separating them. This CDR3 is 17 amino acids long.

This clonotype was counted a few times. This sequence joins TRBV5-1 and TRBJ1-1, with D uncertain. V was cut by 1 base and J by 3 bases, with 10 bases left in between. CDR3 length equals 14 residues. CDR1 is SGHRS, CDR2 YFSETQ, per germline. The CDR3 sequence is CASSLFSGDTEAFF. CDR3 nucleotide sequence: TGCGCCAGCAGCTTGTTCAGTGGGGACACTGAAGCTTTCTTT.

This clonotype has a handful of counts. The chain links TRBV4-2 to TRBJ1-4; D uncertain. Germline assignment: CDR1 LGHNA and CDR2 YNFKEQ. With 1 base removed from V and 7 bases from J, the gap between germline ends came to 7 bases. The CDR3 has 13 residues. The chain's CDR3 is CASSQGGAEKLFF. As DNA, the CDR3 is TGTGCCAGCAGCCAAGGAGGAGCTGAAAAACTGTTTTTT.

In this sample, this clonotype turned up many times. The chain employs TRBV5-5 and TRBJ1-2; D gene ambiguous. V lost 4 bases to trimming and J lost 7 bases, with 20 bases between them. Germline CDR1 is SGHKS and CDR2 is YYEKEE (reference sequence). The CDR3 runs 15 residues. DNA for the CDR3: TGTGCCAGCAGCCCCCTCCTTTGGGGTGAGGGTGGCTACACCTTC. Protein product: CASSPLLWGEGGYTF.

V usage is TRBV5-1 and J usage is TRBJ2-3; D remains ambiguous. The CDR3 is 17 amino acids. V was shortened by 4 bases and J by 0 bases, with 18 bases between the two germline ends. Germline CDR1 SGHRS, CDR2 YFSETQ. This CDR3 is CASSEWPNPLSTDTQYF. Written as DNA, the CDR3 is TGCGCCAGCAGCGAGTGGCCTAACCCATTGAGCACAGATACGCAGTATTTT.

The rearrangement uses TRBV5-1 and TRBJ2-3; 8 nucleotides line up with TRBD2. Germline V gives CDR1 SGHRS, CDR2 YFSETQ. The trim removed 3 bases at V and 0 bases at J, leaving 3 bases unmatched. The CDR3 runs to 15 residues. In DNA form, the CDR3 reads TGCGCCAGCAGCTCGGGGGGGCCTAGCACAGATACGCAGTATTTT. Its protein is CASSSGGPSTDTQYF. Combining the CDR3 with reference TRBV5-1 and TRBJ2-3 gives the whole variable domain KAGVTQTPRYLIKTRGQQVTLSCSPISGHRSVSWYQQTPGQGLQFLFEYFSETQRNKGNFPGRFSGRQFSNSRSEMNVSTLELGDSALYLCASSSGGPSTDTQYFGPGTRLTVL.

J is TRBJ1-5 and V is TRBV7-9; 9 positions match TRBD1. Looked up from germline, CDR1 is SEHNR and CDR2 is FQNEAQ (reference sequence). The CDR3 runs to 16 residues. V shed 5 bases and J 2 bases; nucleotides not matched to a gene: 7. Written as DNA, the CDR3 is TGTGCCAGCAGCCCATCTTGGACAGGGGGCAATCAGCCCCAGCATTTT. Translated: CASSPSWTGGNQPQHF. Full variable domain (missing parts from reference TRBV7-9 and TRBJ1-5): DTGVSQNPRHKITKRGQNVTFRCDPISEHNRLYWYRQTLGQGPEFLTYFQNEAQLEKSRLLSDRFSAERPKGSFSTLEIQRTEQGDSAMYLCASSPSWTGGNQPQHFGDGTRLSIL.

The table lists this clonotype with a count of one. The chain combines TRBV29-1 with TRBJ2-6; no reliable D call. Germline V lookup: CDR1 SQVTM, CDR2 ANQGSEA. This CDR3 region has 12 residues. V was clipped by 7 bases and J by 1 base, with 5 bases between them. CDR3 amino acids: CSASSGANVLTF. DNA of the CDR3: TGCAGCGCCTCGTCTGGGGCCAACGTCCTGACTTTC.

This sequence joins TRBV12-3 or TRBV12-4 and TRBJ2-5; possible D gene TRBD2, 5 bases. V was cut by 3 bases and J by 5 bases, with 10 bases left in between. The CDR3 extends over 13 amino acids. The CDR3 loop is CASSFSSGETQYF. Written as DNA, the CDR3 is TGTGCCAGCAGTTTCTCATCGGGGGAGACCCAGTACTTC.

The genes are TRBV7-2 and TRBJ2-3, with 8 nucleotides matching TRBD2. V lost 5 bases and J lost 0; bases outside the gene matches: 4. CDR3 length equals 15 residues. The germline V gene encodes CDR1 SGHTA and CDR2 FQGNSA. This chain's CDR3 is CASSISGTSTDTQYF. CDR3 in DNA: TGTGCCAGCAGCATTAGCGGGACTAGCACAGATACGCAGTATTTT.

This chain's CDR3 is CASSLVAGGRSYNEQFF. In DNA form, the CDR3 reads TGCGCCAGCAGCTTGGTTGCGGGCGGGAGGTCCTACAATGAGCAGTTCTTC. The V and J genes are TRBV5-1 and TRBJ2-1; 8 bases fit TRBD2. Germline CDR1 reads SGHRS; CDR2 reads YFSETQ. J was trimmed by 1 base and V by 0 bases; bases with no gene match: 6. The CDR3 is 17 amino acids.

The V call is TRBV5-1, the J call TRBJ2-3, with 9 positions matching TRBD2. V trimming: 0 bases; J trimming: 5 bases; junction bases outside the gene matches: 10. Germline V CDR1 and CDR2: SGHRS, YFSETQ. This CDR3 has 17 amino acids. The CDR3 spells CASSLDFGGGAVDTQYF. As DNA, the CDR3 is TGCGCCAGCAGCTTGGATTTTGGCGGGGGGGCGGTAGATACGCAGTATTTT.

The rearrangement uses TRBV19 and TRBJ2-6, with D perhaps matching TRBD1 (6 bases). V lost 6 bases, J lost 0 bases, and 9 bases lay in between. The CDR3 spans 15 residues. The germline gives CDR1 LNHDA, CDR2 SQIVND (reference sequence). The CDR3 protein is CASRGASSGANVLTF. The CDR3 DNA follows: TGTGCCAGTAGGGGGGCGTCCTCTGGGGCCAACGTCCTGACTTTC.

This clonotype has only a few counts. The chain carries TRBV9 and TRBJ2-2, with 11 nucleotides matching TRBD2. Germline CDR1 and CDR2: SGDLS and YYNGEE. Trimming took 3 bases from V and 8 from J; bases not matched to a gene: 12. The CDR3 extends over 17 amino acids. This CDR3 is CASSEPLSGRAGGELFF. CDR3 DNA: TGTGCCAGCAGCGAGCCCCTTAGCGGGAGGGCCGGTGGGGAGCTGTTTTTT. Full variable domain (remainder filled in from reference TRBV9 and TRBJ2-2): DSGVTQTPKHLITATGQRVTLRCSPRSGDLSVYWYQQSLDQGLQFLIQYYNGEERAKGNILERFSAQQFPDLHSELNLSSLELGDSALYFCASSEPLSGRAGGELFFGEGSRLTVL.

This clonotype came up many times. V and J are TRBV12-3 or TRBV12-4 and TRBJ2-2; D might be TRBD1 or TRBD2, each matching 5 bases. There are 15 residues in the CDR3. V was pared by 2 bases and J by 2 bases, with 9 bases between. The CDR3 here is CASSLSGPNTGELFF. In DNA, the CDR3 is TGTGCCAGCAGTTTATCGGGACCTAACACCGGGGAGCTGTTTTTT.

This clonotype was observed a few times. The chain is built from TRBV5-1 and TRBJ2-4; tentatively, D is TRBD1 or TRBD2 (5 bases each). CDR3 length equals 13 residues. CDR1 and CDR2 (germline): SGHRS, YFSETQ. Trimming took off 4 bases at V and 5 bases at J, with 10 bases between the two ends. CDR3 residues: CASSTGTQNIQYF. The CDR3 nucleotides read TGCGCCAGCAGCACCGGGACCCAAAACATTCAGTACTTC.

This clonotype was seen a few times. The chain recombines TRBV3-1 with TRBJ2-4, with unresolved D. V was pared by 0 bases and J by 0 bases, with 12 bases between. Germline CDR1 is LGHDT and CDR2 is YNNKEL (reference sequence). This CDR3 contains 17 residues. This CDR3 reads CASSQDLAVQAKNIQYF. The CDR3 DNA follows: TGTGCCAGCAGCCAAGATCTGGCAGTTCAAGCCAAAAACATTCAGTACTTC.

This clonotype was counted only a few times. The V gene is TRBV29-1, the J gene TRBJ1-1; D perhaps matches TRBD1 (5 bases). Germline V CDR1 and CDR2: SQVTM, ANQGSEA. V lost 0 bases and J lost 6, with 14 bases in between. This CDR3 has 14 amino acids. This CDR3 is CSVEDLRGVSEAFF. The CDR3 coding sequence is TGCAGCGTTGAAGATCTTCGGGGGGTCTCTGAAGCTTTCTTT.

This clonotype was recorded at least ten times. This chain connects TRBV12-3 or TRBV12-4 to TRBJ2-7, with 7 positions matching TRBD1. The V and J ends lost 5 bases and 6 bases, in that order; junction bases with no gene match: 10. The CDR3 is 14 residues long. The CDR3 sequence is CASSPDRRSSEQYF. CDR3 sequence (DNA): TGTGCCAGCAGTCCGGACAGGCGGAGCAGCGAGCAGTACTTC.